Below, 14 T cell receptor beta chains from the same sample are listed, as sequenced in a study of T cell repertoires in cytomegalovirus infection (dated by TCRdb to between 2018 and 2021). The treatment or condition tag for this specimen amounts to: in vitro stimulation with specific CMV peptide epitopes to enrich CMV-specific T cells. Sequencer: Illumina HiSeq 1500. Using fastp at Q25 and MiXCR, TCRdb reprocessed the public reads and kept productive beta chains. Entries are consolidated by CDR3 protein sequence, retaining the most common genes and DNA. This sample is represented by 680,000 or so distinct CDR3 sequences; 30% to 40% of them were singletons. The top ten hold about 20% of the sample. These receptors' targets are unknown. Material: cultured PBMCs, obtained from culture after CMV antigen stimulation. These receptors originate from a human donor in good health (CMV status not recorded). Some clones in this sample may be carry-over from other donors' samples.

This chain links TRBV19 with TRBJ2-3, with D possibly called TRBD1 or TRBD2 (5 bases each). The germline V and J ends were trimmed by 7 bases and 4 bases, with 15 bases remaining between them. The length of the CDR3 is 14 residues. The germline CDR1 and CDR2 sequences are LNHDA and SQIVND (reference sequence). As DNA, the CDR3 is TGTGCCAGTACCAGGGAGTTGGCCGCAGATACGCAGTATTTT. This sequence encodes CASTRELAADTQYF.

V and J are TRBV6-2 or TRBV6-3 and TRBJ1-1; D not resolved. Germline assignment: CDR1 MNHEY and CDR2 SVGEGT. The CDR3 has 15 residues. V dropped 7 bases and J dropped 1 base, with 16 bases sitting between them. CDR3 sequence reads: CASTNGGLGNTEAFF. As DNA, the CDR3 is TGTGCCAGCACCAATGGAGGGTTAGGGAACACTGAAGCTTTCTTT.

This sequence joins TRBV7-2 and TRBJ2-1; a weak D match, TRBD2 (5 bases). The germline V gene encodes CDR1 SGHTA and CDR2 FQGNSA. V lost 1 base and J 2 bases, leaving 9 bases between the germline ends. CDR3 size: 15 residues. CDR3 nucleotide sequence: TGTGCCAGCAGCTTAGTTGCGGGTACCTACAATGAGCAGTTCTTC. Translating it yields CASSLVAGTYNEQFF.

The chain is built from TRBV5-5 and TRBJ1-6; D might be TRBD1 (5 bases). Between the trimmed V and J ends, which lost 2 bases and 0 bases, there was a span of 12 bases. CDR3 length: 17 amino acids. Per the germline V gene, CDR1 is SGHKS and CDR2 is YYEKEE (reference sequence). This CDR3 is CASSFSGAGSYNSPLHF. In nucleotides, the CDR3 is TGTGCCAGCAGCTTTTCCGGGGCGGGCTCCTATAATTCACCCCTCCACTTT.

The J gene is TRBJ1-5, the V gene TRBV28; D not certain. Germline V gene lookup returns CDR1 MDHEN and CDR2 SYDVKM. There are 14 residues in the CDR3. V dropped 7 bases and J dropped 0 bases, with 10 bases sitting between them. CDR3 in amino acids: CASTSPVSNQPQHF. The CDR3 nucleotides read TGTGCCAGCACGAGTCCTGTTAGCAATCAGCCCCAGCATTTT.

In this sample, this clonotype turned up a few times. The CDR3 loop reads CASTPWGARETQYF. The CDR3 bases are TGTGCCAGCACCCCATGGGGGGCCAGGGAGACCCAGTACTTC. The rearrangement links TRBV6-1 to TRBJ2-5, with D tentatively TRBD1 or TRBD2 (6 bases each). V lost 7 bases, J lost 5 bases, and 17 bases lay in between. The CDR3 sequence is 14 residues long. Germline CDR1 reads MNHNS; CDR2 reads SASEGT.

The rearrangement joins TRBV12-3 or TRBV12-4 to TRBJ2-2, with 11 bases fitting TRBD2. Trimming took 11 bases from V and 6 from J; bases not matched to a gene: 14. The CDR3 runs 16 residues. CDR3 in DNA: TGTGCCTCTTACCCGTCCGGGACTAGCGGCTCCGGGGAGCTGTTTTTT. This sequence encodes CASYPSGTSGSGELFF.

This clonotype was seen at least ten times. The chain has TRBV7-2 and TRBJ2-7; the match to TRBD2 covers 14 bases. V was clipped by 5 bases and J by 4 bases; unmatched bases: 1. Germline CDR1 SGHTA, CDR2 FQGNSA. CDR3 size: 14 residues. CDR3 sequence (DNA): TGTGCCAGCAGCCGGACTAGCGGGGGGTACGAGCAGTACTTC. This gives the protein CASSRTSGGYEQYF.

This clonotype was detected only once. The chain combines TRBV4-1 with TRBJ2-7; 12 bases map to TRBD1. Germline CDR1 MGHRA, CDR2 YSYEKL. After removal of 3 bases from V and 2 bases from J, the junction contained 5 bases not matched to a gene. The CDR3 spans 16 residues. The CDR3 DNA is TGCGCCAGCAGCCAGACACGGGACAGGGGGCCCTACGAGCAGTACTTC. Translation: CASSQTRDRGPYEQYF.

This clonotype has ten or more counts. V and J are TRBV7-2 and TRBJ1-1; no firm D call. The V and J ends lost 0 bases and 2 bases respectively, with 4 bases between them. Germline V gene data show CDR1 as SGHTA and CDR2 as FQGNSA. CDR3 length: 13 residues. In DNA, the CDR3 is TGTGCCAGCAGCTTAGCTTATAACACTGAAGCTTTCTTT. Residues: CASSLAYNTEAFF.

This clonotype has more than one count but fewer than ten. The chain employs TRBV7-2 and TRBJ1-2, with D unclear. Per the germline V gene, CDR1 is SGHTA and CDR2 is FQGNSA. This CDR3 has 13 residues. Trimming took off 4 bases at V and 6 bases at J, with 12 bases between the two ends. CDR3 loop: CASSSFVLDGYTF. CDR3 nucleotide sequence: TGTGCCAGCAGCTCCTTCGTTTTGGATGGCTACACCTTC.

This clonotype was recorded a few times. This chain links TRBV7-6 with TRBJ2-2; 8 bases align to TRBD2. Trimming removed 11 bases from V and 0 bases from J; junction bases left unmatched: 2. The CDR3 has 13 amino acids. Germline V gene lookup returns CDR1 SGHVS and CDR2 FNYEAQ. CDR3 residues: CAGRGANTGELFF. The CDR3 coding sequence is TGTGCCGGGCGGGGGGCGAACACCGGGGAGCTGTTTTTT.

The V call is TRBV6-1, the J call TRBJ2-3; D gene unclear. Germline assignment: CDR1 MNHNS and CDR2 SASEGT. This CDR3 spans 13 amino acids. V gave up 7 bases and J gave up 1 base, with 9 bases separating them. As DNA, the CDR3 is TGTGCCAGCAAACCCGGAGGCACAGATACGCAGTATTTT. It is translated as CASKPGGTDTQYF.

This clonotype was seen only a few times. The chain recombines TRBV11-2 with TRBJ2-4; 8 nucleotides line up with TRBD1. Germline CDR1 and CDR2: SGHAT and FQNNGV. The CDR3 contains 21 residues. Losses at the gene ends were 5 bases for V and 0 bases for J; bases not matched to a gene: 21. Here the CDR3 DNA reads TGTGCCAGCAGCCAGACGCTTCGGGGACAGGAGTCCTGGCTAGCCAAAAACATTCAGTACTTC. It encodes CASSQTLRGQESWLAKNIQYF.